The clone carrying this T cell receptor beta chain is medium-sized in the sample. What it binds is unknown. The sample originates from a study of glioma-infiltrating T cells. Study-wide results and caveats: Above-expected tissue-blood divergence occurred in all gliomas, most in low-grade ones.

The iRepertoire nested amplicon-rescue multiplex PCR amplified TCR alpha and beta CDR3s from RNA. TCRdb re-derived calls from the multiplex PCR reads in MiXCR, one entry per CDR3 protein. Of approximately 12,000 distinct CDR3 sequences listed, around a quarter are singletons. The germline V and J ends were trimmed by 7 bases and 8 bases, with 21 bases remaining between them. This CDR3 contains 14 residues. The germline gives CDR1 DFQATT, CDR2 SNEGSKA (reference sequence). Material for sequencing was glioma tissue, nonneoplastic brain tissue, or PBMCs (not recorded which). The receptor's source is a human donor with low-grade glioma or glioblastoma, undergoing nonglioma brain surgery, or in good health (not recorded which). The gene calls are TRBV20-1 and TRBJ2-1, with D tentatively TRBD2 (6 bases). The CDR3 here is CSVIGGRGSDEQFF. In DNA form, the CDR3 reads TGCAGTGTAATAGGAGGGCGCGGATCTGATGAGCAGTTCTTC.